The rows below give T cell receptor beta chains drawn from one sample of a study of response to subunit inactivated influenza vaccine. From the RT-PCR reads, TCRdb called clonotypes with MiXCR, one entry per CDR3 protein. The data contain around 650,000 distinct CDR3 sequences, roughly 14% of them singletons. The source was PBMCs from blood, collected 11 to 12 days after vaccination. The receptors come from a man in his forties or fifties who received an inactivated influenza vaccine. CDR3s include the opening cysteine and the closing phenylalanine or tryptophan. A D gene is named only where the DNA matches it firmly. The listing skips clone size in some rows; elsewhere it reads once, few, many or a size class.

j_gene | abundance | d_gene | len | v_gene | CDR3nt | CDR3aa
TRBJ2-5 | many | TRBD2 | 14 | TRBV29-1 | TGCAGCGTTGAAAATCGGACTAGCTTCGAGACCCAGTACTTC | CSVENRTSFETQYF
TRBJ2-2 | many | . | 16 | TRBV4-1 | TGCGCCAGCAGCAAAGGAGGGAACCCGAACACCGGGGAGCTGTTTTTT | CASSKGGNPNTGELFF
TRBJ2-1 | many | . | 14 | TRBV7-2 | TGTGCCAGCAAACCAACACACTCAGGGAATGAGCAGTTCTTC | CASKPTHSGNEQFF
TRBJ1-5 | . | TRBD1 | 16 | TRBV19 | TGTGCCAGTAGTATCCCTCTCGGACAGGGCAATCAGCCCCAGCATTTT | CASSIPLGQGNQPQHF
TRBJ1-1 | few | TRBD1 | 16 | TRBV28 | TGTGCCAGCAGTTTAGCTAGACAGGGAGCGAACACTGAAGCTTTCTTT | CASSLARQGANTEAFF
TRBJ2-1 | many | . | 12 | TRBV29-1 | TGCAGCTTAGGACACCGCTACAATGAGCAGTTCTTC | CSLGHRYNEQFF
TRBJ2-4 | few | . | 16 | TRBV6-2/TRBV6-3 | TGTGCCAGCAGTTACGAGAGGGGCTCGGCCAAAAACATTCAGTACTTC | CASSYERGSAKNIQYF
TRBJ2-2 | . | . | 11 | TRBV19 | TGTGCCACTACAAACACCGGGGAGCTGTTTTTT | CATTNTGELFF
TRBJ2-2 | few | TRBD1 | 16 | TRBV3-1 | TGTGCCAGCAGCCAACTCCGGGACAGGGGGCCCGGGGAGCTGTTTTTT | CASSQLRDRGPGELFF
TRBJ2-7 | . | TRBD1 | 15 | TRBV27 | TGTGCCAGCAGTCCGGGACAGCTGAGCTCCTACGAGCAGTACTTC | CASSPGQLSSYEQYF
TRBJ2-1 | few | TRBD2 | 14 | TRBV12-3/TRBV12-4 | TGTGCCAGCAGGCGGGAGGGATCCTACAATGAGCAGTTCTTC | CASRREGSYNEQFF
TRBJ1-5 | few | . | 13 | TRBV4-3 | TGCGCCAGCAGTGGGAGGATAAATCAGCCCCAGCATTTT | CASSGRINQPQHF
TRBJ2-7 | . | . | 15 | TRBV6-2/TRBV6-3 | TGTGCCAGCAGTACTGTGGGGATGAGAGGCTACGAGCAGTACTTC | CASSTVGMRGYEQYF
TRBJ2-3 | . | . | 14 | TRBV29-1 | TGCAGCGTTGTAGGGGGGGCCAGCACAGATACGCAGTATTTT | CSVVGGASTDTQYF
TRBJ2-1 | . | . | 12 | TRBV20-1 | TGCAGTGCCCGACATGGGTACAATGAGCAGTTCTTC | CSARHGYNEQFF
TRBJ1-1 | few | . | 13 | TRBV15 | TGTGCCACCAGCAGTATACAGGTCACTGAAGCTTTCTTT | CATSSIQVTEAFF
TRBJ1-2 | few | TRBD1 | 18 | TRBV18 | TGTGCCAGCTCACCAATACGACAGGGAAATTCCCAAGGAGTTGGCTACACCTTC | CASSPIRQGNSQGVGYTF
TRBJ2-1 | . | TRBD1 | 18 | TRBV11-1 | TGTGCCAGCAGCTTAGTGTTGGGGATGTTTTCAGGGGGCAATGAGCAGTTCTTC | CASSLVLGMFSGGNEQFF